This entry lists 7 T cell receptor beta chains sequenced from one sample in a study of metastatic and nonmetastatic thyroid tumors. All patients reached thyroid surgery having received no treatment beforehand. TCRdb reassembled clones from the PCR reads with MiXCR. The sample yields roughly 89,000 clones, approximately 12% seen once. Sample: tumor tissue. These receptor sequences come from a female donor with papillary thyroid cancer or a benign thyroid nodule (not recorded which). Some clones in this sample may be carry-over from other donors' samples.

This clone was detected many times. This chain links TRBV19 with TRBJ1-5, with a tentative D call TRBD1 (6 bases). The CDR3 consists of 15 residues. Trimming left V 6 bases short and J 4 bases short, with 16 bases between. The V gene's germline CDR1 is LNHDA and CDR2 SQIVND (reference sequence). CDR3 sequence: CASRRQARANQPQHF. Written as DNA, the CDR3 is TGTGCCAGTAGGAGACAGGCACGGGCTAATCAGCCCCAGCATTTT.

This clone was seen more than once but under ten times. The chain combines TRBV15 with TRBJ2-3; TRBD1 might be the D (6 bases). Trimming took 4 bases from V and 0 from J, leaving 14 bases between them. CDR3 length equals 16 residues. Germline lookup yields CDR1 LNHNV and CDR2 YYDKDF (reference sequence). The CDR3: CATSKSRGWSTDTQYF. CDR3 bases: TGTGCCACCAGCAAGTCCAGGGGCTGGAGCACAGATACGCAGTATTTT. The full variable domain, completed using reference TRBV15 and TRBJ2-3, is DAMVIQNPRYQVTQFGKPVTLSCSQTLNHNVMYWYQQKSSQAPKLLFHYYDKDFNNEADTPDNFQSRRPNTSFCFLDIRSPGLGDTAMYLCATSKSRGWSTDTQYFGPGTRLTVL.

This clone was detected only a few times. The CDR3 sequence: CASSSTGEDTDTQYF. CDR3 nucleotides: TGTGCCAGCAGTTCCACAGGGGAGGACACAGATACGCAGTATTTT. This chain uses TRBV28 with TRBJ2-3; a possible D gene is TRBD1 (7 bases). V was trimmed by 4 bases and J by 2 bases, leaving 13 bases between them. Germline V CDR1 and CDR2: MDHEN, SYDVKM. This CDR3 has 15 residues.

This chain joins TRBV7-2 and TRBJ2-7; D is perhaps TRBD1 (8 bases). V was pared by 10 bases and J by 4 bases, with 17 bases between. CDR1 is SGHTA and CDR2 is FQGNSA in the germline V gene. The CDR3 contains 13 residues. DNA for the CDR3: TGTGCCATCACGTACAGGGGGGGATACGAGCAGTACTTC. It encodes CAITYRGGYEQYF.

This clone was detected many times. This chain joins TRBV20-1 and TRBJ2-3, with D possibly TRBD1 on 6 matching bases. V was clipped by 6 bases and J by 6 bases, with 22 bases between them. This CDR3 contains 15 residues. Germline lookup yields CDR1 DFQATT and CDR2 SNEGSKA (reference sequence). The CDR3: CSAFKRGTPEDTQYF. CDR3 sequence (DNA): TGCAGTGCGTTTAAAAGGGGGACACCAGAGGATACGCAGTATTTT.

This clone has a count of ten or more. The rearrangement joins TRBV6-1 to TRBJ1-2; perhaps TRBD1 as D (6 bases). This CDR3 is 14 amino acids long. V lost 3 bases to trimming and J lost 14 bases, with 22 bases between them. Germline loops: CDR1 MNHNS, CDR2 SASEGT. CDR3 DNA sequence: TGTGCCAGCAGTGAGAGGTGGACAGCCGCGACGTCTACCTTC. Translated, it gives CASSERWTAATSTF.

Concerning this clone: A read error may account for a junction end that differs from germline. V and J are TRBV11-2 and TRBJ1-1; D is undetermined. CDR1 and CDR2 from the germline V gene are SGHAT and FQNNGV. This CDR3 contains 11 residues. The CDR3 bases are TGTGCCAGCAGCGCTACGGGTGAAGCTTTATTC. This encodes CASSATGEALF.